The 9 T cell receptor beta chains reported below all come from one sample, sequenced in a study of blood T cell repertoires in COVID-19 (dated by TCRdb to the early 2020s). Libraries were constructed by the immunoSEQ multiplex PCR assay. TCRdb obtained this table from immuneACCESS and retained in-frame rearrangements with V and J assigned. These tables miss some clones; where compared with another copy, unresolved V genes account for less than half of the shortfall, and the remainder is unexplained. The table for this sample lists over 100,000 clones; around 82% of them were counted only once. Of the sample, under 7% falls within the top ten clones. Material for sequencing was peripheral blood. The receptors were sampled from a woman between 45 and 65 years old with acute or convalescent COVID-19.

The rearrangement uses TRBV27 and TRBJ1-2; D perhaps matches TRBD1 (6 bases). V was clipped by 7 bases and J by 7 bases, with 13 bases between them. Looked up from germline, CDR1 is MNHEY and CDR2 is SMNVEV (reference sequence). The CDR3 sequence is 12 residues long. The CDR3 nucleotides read TGTGCCAGCACGGGGGGCCAAGGTGGCTACACCTTC. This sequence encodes CASTGGQGGYTF.

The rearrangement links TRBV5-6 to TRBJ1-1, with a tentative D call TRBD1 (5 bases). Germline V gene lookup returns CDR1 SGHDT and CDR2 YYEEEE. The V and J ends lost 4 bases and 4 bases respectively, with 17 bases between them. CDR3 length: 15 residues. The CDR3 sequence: CASSVGDRGLTEAFF. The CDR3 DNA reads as TGTGCCAGCAGCGTGGGTGACAGAGGTCTCACTGAAGCTTTCTTT. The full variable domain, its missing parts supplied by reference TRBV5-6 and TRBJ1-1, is DAGVTQSPTHLIKTRGQQVTLRCSPKSGHDTVSWYQQALGQGPQFIFQYYEEEERQRGNFPDRFSGHQFPNYSSELNVNALLLGDSALYLCASSVGDRGLTEAFFGQGTRLTVV.

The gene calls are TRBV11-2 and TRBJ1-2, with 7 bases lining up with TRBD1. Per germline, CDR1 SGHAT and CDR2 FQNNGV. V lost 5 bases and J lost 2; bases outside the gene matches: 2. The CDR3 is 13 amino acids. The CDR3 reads CASSRDSNYGYTF. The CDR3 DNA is TGTGCCAGCAGCCGGGACAGCAACTATGGCTACACCTTC.

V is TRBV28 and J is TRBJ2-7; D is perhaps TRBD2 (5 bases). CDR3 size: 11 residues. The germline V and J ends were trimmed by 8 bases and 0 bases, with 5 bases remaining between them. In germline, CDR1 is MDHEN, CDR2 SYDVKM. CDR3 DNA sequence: TGTGCCAGCGGGAGCTCCTACGAGCAGTACTTC. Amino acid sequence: CASGSSYEQYF.

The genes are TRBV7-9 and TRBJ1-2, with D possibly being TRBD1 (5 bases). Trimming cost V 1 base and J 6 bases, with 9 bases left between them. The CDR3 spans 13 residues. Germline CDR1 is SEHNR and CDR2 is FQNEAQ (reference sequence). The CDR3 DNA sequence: TGTGCCAGCAGCTTAGTAGGGGTAGATGGCTACACCTTC. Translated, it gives CASSLVGVDGYTF.

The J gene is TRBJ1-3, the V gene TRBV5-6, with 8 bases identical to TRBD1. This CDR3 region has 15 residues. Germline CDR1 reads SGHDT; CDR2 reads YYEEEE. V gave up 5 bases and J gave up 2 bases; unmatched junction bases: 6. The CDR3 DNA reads TGTGCCAGCAGTGTAACGGACAGGGCTGGAAACACCATATATTTT. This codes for CASSVTDRAGNTIYF.

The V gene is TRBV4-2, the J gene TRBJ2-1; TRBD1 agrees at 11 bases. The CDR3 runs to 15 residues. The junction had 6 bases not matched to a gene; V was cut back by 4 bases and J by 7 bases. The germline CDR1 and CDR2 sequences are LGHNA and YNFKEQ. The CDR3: CASSLTGTGGNEQFF. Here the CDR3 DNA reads TGTGCCAGCAGCCTCACCGGGACAGGGGGGAATGAGCAGTTCTTC.

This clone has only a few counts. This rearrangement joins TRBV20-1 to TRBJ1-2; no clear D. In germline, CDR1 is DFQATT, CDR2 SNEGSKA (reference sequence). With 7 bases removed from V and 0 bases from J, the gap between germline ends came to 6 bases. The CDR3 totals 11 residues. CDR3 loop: CSGQANYGYTF. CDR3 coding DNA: TGCAGTGGTCAGGCTAACTATGGCTACACCTTC.

The CDR3 loop reads CASSLQINEKLFF. CDR3 nucleotide sequence: TGTGCCAGCAGCTTACAGATTAATGAAAAACTGTTTTTT. This rearrangement joins TRBV11-2 to TRBJ1-4; D gene ambiguous. CDR3 size: 13 residues. V was shortened by 2 bases and J by 4 bases, with 5 bases between the two germline ends. Germline V gene data show CDR1 as SGHAT and CDR2 as FQNNGV.